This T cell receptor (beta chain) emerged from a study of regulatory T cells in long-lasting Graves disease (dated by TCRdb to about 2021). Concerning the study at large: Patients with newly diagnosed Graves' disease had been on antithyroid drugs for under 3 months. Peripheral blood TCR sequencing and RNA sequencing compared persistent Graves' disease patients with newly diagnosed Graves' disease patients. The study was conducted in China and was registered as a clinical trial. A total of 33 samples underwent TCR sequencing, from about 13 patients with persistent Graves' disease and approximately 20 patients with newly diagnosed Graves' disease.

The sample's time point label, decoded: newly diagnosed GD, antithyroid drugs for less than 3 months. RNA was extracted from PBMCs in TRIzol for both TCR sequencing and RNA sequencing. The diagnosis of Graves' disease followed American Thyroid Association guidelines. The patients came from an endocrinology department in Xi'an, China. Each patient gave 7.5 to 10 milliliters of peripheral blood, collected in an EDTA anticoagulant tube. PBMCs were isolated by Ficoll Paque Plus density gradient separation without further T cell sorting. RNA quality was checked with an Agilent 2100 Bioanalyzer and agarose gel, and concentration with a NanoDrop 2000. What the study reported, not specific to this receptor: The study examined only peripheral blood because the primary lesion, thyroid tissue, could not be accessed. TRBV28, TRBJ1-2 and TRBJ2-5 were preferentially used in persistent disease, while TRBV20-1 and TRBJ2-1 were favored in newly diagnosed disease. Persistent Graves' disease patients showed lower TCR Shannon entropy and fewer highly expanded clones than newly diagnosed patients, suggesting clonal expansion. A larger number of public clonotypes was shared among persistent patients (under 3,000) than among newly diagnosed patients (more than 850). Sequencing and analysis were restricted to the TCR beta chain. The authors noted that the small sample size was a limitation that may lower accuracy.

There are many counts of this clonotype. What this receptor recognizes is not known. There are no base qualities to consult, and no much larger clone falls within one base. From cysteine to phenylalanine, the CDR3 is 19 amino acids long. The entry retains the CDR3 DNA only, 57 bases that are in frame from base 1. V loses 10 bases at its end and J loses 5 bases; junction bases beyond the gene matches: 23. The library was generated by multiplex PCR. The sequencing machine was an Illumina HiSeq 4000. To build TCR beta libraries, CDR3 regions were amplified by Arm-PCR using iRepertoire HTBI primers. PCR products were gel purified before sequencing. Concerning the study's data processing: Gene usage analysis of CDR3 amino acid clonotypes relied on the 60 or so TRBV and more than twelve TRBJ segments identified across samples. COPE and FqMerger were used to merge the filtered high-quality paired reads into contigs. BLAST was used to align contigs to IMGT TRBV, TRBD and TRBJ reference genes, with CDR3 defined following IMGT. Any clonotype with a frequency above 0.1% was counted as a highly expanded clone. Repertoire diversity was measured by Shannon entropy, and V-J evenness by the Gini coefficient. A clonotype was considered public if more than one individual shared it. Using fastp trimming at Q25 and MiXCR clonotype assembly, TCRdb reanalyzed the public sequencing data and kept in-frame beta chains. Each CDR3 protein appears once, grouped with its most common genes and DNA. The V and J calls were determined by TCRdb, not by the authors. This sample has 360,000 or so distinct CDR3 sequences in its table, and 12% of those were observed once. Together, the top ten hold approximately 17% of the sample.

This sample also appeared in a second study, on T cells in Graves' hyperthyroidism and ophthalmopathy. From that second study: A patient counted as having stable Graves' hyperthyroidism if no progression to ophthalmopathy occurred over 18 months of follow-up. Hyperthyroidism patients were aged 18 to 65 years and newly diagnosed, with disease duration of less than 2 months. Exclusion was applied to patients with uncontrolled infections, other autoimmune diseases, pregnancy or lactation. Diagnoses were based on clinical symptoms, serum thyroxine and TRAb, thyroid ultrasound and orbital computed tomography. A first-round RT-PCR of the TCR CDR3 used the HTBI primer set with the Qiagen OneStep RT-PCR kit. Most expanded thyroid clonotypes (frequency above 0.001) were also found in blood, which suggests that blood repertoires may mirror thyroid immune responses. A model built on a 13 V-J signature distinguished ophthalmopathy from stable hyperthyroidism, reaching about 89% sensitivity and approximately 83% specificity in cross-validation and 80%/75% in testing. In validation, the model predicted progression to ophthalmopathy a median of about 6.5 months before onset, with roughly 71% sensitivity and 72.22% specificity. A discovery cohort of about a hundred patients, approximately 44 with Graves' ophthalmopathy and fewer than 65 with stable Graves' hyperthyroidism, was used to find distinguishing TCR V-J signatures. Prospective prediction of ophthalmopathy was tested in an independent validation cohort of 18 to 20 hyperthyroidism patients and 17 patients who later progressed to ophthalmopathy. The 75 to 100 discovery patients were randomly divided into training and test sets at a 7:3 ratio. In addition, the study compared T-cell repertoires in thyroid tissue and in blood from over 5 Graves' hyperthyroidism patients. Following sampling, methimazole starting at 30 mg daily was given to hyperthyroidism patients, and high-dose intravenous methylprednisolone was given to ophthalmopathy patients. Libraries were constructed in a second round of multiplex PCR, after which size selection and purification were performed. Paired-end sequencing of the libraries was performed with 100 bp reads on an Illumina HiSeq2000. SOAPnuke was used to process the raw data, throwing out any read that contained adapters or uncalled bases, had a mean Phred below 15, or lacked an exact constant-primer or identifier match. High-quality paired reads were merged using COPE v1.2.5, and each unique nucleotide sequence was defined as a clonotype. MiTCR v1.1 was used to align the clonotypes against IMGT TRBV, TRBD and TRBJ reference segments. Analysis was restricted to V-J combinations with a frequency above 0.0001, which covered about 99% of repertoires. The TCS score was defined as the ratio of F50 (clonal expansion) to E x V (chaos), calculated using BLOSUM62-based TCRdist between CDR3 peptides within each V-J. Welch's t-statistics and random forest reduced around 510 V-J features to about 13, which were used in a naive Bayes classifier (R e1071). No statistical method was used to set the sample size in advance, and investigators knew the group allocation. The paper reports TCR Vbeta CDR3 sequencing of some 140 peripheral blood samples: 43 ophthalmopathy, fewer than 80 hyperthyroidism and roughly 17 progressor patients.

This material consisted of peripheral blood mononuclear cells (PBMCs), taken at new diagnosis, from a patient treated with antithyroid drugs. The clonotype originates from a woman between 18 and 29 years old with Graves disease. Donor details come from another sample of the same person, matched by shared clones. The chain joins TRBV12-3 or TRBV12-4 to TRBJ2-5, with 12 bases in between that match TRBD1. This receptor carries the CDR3 CATYRAGTGGPRVRETQYF. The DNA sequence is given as TGTGCCACGTATAGAGCCGGGACAGGGGGCCCCAGGGTCCGTGAGACCCAGTACTTC.